The 4 T cell receptor beta chains below come from one sample, sequenced in a study of CD8+ T cells in alopecia areata. Isolated RNA was reverse transcribed into cDNA used as the sequencing template. Here immunoSEQ multiplex PCR was the method, and the copy in TCRdb shows in-frame clones only, minus some. The table records 130,000 to 150,000 clones, 51% of them present only once. Sequencing was performed on CD4+ T cells sorted from blood, taken at week 0. These receptors came from a human donor with alopecia areata.

The chain has TRBV7-2 and TRBJ2-5, with 9 bases aligning to TRBD2. Germline V lookup: CDR1 SGHTA, CDR2 FQGNSA. V lost 5 bases to trimming and J lost 5 bases; unmatched junction nucleotides: 9. The CDR3 is 15 residues long. The CDR3 region has the DNA TGTGCCAGCAGCGGGGAGCGGGAGGTTTGGGAGACCCAGTACTTC. Residues: CASSGEREVWETQYF.

This chain connects TRBV7-2 to TRBJ1-1, with D uncertain. The V end was cut by 5 bases, the J end by 1 base, with 11 bases between. The CDR3 spans 14 residues. Germline CDR1 SGHTA, CDR2 FQGNSA. The CDR3 nucleotides are TGTGCCAGCAGCCAGGTGGGAACGAACACTGAAGCTTTCTTT. It codes for CASSQVGTNTEAFF.

This clone showed up just a few times. The rearrangement links TRBV6-5 to TRBJ2-1, with D unresolved. This CDR3 is built from 12 residues. Trimming pared 4 bases from V and 6 bases from J, leaving 7 bases between. Germline V gives CDR1 MNHEY, CDR2 SVGAGI. In nucleotides, the CDR3 is TGTGCCAGCAGTTCCACGATCAATGAGCAGTTCTTC. Protein: CASSSTINEQFF.

This clone was seen a few times. CDR3 in DNA: TGTGCCAGCAGCGAATTAGGTAGCGGGTCCCACAATGAGCAGTTCTTC. Protein product: CASSELGSGSHNEQFF. The chain couples TRBV6-1 to TRBJ2-1, with TRBD2 identical over 7 bases. The V gene's germline CDR1 is MNHNS and CDR2 SASEGT. This CDR3 has 16 amino acids. J was trimmed by 5 bases and V by 6 bases; bases with no gene match: 13.